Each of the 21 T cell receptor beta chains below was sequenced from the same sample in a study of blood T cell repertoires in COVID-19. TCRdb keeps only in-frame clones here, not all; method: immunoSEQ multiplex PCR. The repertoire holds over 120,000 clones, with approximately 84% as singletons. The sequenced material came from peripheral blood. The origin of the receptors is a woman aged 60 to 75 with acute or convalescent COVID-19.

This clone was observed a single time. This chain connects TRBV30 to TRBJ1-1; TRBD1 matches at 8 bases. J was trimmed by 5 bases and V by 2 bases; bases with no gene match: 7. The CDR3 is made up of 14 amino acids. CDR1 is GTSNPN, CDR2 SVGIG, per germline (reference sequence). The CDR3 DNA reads TGTGCCTGGAGTCTACCAGGGGGCGGGACTGAAGCTTTCTTT. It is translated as CAWSLPGGGTEAFF. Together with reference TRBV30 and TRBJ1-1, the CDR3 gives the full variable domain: SQTIHQWPATLVQPVGSPLSLECTVEGTSNPNLYWYRQAAGRGLQLLFYSVGIGQISSEVPQNLSASRPQDRQFILSSKKLLLSDSGFYLCAWSLPGGGTEAFFGQGTRLTVV.

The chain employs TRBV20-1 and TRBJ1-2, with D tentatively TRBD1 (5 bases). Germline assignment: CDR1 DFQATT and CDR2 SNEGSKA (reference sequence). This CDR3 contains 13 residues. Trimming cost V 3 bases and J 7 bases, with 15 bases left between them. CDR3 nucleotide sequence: TGCAGTGCTAGTCCCGGCCTGGGGGGTGGCTACACCTTC. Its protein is CSASPGLGGGYTF.

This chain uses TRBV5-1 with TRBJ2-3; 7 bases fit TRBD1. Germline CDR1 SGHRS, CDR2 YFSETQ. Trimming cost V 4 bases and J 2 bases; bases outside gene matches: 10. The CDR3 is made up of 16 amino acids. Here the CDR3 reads CASSHTRDSYTDTQYF. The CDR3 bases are TGCGCCAGCAGCCACACCAGGGACAGTTACACAGATACGCAGTATTTT. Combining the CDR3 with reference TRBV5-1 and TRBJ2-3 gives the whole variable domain KAGVTQTPRYLIKTRGQQVTLSCSPISGHRSVSWYQQTPGQGLQFLFEYFSETQRNKGNFPGRFSGRQFSNSRSEMNVSTLELGDSALYLCASSHTRDSYTDTQYFGPGTRLTVL.

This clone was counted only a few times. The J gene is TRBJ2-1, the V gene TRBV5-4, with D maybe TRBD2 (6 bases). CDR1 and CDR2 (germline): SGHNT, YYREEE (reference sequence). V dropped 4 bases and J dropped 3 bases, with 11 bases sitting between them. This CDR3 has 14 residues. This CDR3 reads CASSRDFNYNEQFF. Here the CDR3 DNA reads TGTGCCAGCAGCCGGGACTTCAACTACAATGAGCAGTTCTTC.

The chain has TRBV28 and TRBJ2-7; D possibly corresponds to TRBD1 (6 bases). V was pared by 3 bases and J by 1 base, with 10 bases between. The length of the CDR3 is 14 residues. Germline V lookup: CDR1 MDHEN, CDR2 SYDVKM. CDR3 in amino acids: CASSFLRGSYEQYF. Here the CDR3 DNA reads TGTGCCAGCAGTTTTCTCAGGGGTTCCTACGAGCAGTACTTC. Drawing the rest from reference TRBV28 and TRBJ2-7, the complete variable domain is DVKVTQSSRYLVKRTGEKVFLECVQDMDHENMFWYRQDPGLGLRLIYFSYDVKMKEKGDIPEGYSVSREKKERFSLILESASTNQTSMYLCASSFLRGSYEQYFGPGTRLTVT.

In DNA form, the CDR3 reads TGCGCCAGCAGCAATGGACACCTATACGAGCAGTACTTC. Amino acids: CASSNGHLYEQYF. The J gene is TRBJ2-7, the V gene TRBV5-1; D is perhaps TRBD1 (5 bases). V gave up 4 bases and J gave up 4 bases, with 12 bases separating them. The CDR3 totals 13 residues. Germline V lookup: CDR1 SGHRS, CDR2 YFSETQ.

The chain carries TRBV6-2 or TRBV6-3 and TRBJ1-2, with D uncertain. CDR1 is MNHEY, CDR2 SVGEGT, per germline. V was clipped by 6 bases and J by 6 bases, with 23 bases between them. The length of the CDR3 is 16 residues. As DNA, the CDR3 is TGTGCCAGCAGCCTACACCACCCGACACAGTCCAATGGCTACACCTTC. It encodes CASSLHHPTQSNGYTF.

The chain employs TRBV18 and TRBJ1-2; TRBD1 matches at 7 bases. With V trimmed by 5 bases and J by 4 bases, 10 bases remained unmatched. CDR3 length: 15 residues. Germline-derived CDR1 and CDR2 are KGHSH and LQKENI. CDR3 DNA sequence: TGTGCCAGCTCATCTTACGGACAGGCGTTCTATGGCTACACCTTC. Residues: CASSSYGQAFYGYTF.

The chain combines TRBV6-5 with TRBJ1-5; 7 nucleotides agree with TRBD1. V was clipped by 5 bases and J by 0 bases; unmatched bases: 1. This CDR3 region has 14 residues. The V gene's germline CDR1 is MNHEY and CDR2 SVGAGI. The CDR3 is CASSRQGSNQPQHF. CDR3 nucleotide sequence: TGTGCCAGCAGTCGACAGGGTAGCAATCAGCCCCAGCATTTT.

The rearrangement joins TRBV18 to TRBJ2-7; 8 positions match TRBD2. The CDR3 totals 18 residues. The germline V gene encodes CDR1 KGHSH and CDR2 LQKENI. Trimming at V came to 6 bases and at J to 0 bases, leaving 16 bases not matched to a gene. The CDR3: CASSPSFNSGTPSYEQYF. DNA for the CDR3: TGTGCCAGCTCCCCCTCTTTTAATAGCGGGACTCCCTCCTACGAGCAGTACTTC.

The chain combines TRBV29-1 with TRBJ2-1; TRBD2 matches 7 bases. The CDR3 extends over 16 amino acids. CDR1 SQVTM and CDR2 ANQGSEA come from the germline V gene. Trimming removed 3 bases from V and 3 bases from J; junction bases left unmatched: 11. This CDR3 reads CSVDMAGEEVYNEQFF. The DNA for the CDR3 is TGCAGCGTTGATATGGCGGGAGAGGAGGTCTACAATGAGCAGTTCTTC.

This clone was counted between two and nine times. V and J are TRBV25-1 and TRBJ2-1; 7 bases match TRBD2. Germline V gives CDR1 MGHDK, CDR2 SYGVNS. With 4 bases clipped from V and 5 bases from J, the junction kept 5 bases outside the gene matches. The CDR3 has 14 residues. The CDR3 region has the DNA TGTGCCAGCAGTGTAGCTAGCGGTAACAATGAGCAGTTCTTC. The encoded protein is CASSVASGNNEQFF. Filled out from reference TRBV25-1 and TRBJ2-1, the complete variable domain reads EADIYQTPRYLVIGTGKKITLECSQTMGHDKMYWYQQDPGMELHLIHYSYGVNSTEKGDLSSESTVSRIRTEHFPLTLESARPSHTSQYLCASSVASGNNEQFFGPGTRLTVL.

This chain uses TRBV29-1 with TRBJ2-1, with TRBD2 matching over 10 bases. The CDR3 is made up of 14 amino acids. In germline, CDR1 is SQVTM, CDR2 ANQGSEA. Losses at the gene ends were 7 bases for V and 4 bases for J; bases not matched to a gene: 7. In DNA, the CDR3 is TGCAGCGGCTCCGGGACTAGCGCATACAATGAGCAGTTCTTC. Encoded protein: CSGSGTSAYNEQFF.

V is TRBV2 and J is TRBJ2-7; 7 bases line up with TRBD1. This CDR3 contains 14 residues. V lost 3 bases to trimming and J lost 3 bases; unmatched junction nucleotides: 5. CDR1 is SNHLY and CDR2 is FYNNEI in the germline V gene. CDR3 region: CASSETGRGYEQYF. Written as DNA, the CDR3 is TGTGCCAGCAGTGAGACAGGGAGAGGCTACGAGCAGTACTTC.

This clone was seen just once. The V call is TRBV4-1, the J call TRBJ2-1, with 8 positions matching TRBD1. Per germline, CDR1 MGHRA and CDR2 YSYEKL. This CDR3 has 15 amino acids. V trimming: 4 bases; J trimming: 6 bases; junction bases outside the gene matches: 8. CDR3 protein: CASSPDRVTGNEQFF. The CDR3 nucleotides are TGCGCCAGCAGCCCGGACAGGGTAACTGGCAATGAGCAGTTCTTC.

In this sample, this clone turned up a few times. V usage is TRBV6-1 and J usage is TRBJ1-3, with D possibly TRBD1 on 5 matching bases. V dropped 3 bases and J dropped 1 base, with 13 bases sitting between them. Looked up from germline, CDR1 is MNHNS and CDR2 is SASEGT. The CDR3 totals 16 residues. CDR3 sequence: CASSEAHRQSGNTIYF. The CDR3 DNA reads TGTGCCAGCAGTGAGGCCCATAGACAGTCTGGAAACACCATATATTTT.

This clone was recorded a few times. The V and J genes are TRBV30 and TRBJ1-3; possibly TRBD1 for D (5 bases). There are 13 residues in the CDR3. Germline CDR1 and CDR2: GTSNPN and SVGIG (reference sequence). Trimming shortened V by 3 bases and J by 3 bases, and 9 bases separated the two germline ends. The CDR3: CAWRGTGGNTIYF. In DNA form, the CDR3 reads TGTGCCTGGAGGGGAACAGGTGGAAACACCATATATTTT.

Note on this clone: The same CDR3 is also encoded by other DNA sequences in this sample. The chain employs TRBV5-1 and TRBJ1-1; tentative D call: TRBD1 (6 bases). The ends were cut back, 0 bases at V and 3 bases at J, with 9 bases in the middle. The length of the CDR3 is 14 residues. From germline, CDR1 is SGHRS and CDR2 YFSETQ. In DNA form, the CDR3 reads TGCGCCAGCAGCTTGGACAGGGTGGACACTGAAGCTTTCTTT. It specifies CASSLDRVDTEAFF.

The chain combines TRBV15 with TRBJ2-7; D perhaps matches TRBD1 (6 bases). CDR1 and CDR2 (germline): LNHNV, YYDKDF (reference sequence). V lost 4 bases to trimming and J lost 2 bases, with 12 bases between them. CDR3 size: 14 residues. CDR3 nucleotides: TGTGCCACCAGCAAACGGGACAATACCTACGAGCAGTACTTC. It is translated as CATSKRDNTYEQYF.

The CDR3 sequence: CASSRDRGSFQPQHF. The DNA for the CDR3 is TGTGCCAGCAGTCGGGACAGGGGATCGTTTCAGCCCCAGCATTTT. V and J are TRBV7-8 and TRBJ1-5, with 10 bases matching TRBD1. The CDR3 has 15 amino acids. Germline assignment: CDR1 SGHVS and CDR2 FQNEAQ. The J segment lost 6 bases and the V segment lost 6 bases, leaving 8 bases of the junction unmatched.

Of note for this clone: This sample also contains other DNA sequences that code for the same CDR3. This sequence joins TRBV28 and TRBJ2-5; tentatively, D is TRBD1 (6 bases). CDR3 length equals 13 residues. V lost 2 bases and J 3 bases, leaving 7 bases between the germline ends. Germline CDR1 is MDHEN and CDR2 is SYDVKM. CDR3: CASSLNREETQYF. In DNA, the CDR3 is TGTGCCAGCAGTTTAAACAGGGAAGAGACCCAGTACTTC.